Presented here are 25 T cell receptor beta chains from one specimen sequenced in a study of T cell clones after liver transplantation. Libraries were prepared by immunoSEQ multiplex PCR; TCRdb keeps only in-frame clonotypes and omits some of them. The repertoire has roughly 53,000 clones, roughly three quarters of them found once; the top ten carry about a tenth. Source: CD4+ T cells from blood, taken at the 22-month timepoint. These receptors were obtained from a human patient who received a liver transplant. Some T cells may have originated in the graft donor.

V is TRBV11-2 and J is TRBJ1-4; D not resolved. V was cut by 1 base and J by 7 bases, with 13 bases left in between. Germline CDR1 SGHAT, CDR2 FQNNGV. The CDR3 is 15 amino acids. The CDR3 region is CASSLGGGSFEKLFF. CDR3 nucleotide sequence: TGTGCCAGCAGCTTAGGTGGAGGGTCCTTTGAAAAACTGTTTTTT.

This clone was seen at least ten times. The J gene is TRBJ1-4, the V gene TRBV27, with 7 bases lining up with TRBD1. The germline CDR1 and CDR2 sequences are MNHEY and SMNVEV (reference sequence). V lost 6 bases to trimming and J lost 11 bases; unmatched junction nucleotides: 15. The CDR3 loop spans 15 amino acids. CDR3 in amino acids: CASRGKGTAVGKLFF. In nucleotides, the CDR3 is TGTGCCAGCAGGGGCAAAGGGACAGCTGTTGGGAAACTGTTTTTT. Variable domain in full (rest from reference TRBV27 and TRBJ1-4): EAQVTQNPRYLITVTGKKLTVTCSQNMNHEYMSWYRQDPGLGLRQIYYSMNVEVTDKGDVPEGYKVSRKEKRNFPLILESPSPNQTSLYFCASRGKGTAVGKLFFGSGTQLSVL.

This chain uses TRBV11-2 with TRBJ1-3; 10 bases align to TRBD1. The CDR3 has 17 amino acids. J lost 2 bases, V lost 4 bases, and 8 bases had no gene match. In germline, CDR1 is SGHAT, CDR2 FQNNGV. The CDR3, as DNA: TGTGCCAGCAGCTCTTGGACAGGGGGAAGGACTGGAAACACCATATATTTT. Translation: CASSSWTGGRTGNTIYF. The variable domain in full, with the rest retrieved from reference TRBV11-2 and TRBJ1-3, is EAGVAQSPRYKIIEKRQSVAFWCNPISGHATLYWYQQILGQGPKLLIQFQNNGVVDDSQLPKDRFSAERLKGVDSTLKIQPAKLEDSAVYLCASSSWTGGRTGNTIYFGEGSWLTVV.

The rearrangement joins TRBV14 to TRBJ1-1; D not resolved. The germline V and J ends were trimmed by 7 bases and 3 bases, with 12 bases remaining between them. The CDR3 runs to 13 residues. Germline CDR1 and CDR2: SGHDN and FVKESK. CDR3 region: CASTRSRDTEAFF. CDR3 DNA: TGTGCCAGCACTCGCTCGAGGGACACTGAAGCTTTCTTT.

This clone turned up a few times. The chain has TRBV7-2 and TRBJ1-1, with unresolved D. The CDR3 runs 15 residues. CDR1 is SGHTA and CDR2 is FQGNSA in the germline V gene. Trimming removed 1 base at V and 4 bases at J, with 13 bases between. The CDR3 DNA follows: TGTGCCAGCAGCTTAGTAATGAACGGCGTCACTGAAGCTTTCTTT. Amino acid sequence: CASSLVMNGVTEAFF.

The rearrangement uses TRBV4-2 and TRBJ2-7; D remains ambiguous. Germline V lookup: CDR1 LGHNA, CDR2 YNFKEQ. The ends were cut back, 0 bases at V and 2 bases at J, with 8 bases in the middle. This CDR3 spans 14 amino acids. The CDR3: CASSQEAATYEQYF. The DNA of the CDR3 is TGTGCCAGCAGCCAAGAGGCAGCGACCTACGAGCAGTACTTC.

The chain carries TRBV19 and TRBJ2-3, with 9 bases aligning to TRBD1. V lost 5 bases, J lost 0 bases, and 6 bases stayed unmatched. Germline loops: CDR1 LNHDA, CDR2 SQIVND (reference sequence). The length of the CDR3 is 16 residues. CDR3 coding DNA: TGTGCCAGTAGTCCCACAGGGGGCCTAAGCACAGATACGCAGTATTTT. This translates into CASSPTGGLSTDTQYF.

This chain joins TRBV6-5 and TRBJ2-7; D is uncertain. Germline assignment: CDR1 MNHEY and CDR2 SVGAGI. There are 14 residues in the CDR3. Trimming left V 7 bases short and J 0 bases short, with 13 bases between. CDR3 in DNA: TGTGCCAGCACCCGGAGTTATGGCTCCTACGAGCAGTACTTC. Protein sequence: CASTRSYGSYEQYF.

The chain employs TRBV21-1 and TRBJ1-2. TRBV21-1 is labeled a pseudogene. CDR3 length equals 17 residues. The CDR3: CASSKAPKGPTNYGYTF. In DNA, the CDR3 is TGTGCCAGCAGCAAAGCGCCGAAGGGACCTACTAACTATGGCTACACCTTC.

In DNA, the CDR3 is TGCGCCAGCAGCCAAGATACGCGGGGATGGGGGCAAGAGACCCAGTACTTC. Its translation is CASSQDTRGWGQETQYF. The chain joins TRBV4-1 to TRBJ2-5, with a weak D call TRBD2 (6 bases). CDR3 length equals 17 residues. The V and J ends lost 0 bases and 2 bases respectively, with 16 bases between them. From germline, CDR1 is MGHRA and CDR2 YSYEKL.

This chain joins TRBV7-8 and TRBJ2-6; possibly TRBD2 for D (5 bases). V was clipped by 6 bases and J by 0 bases, with 9 bases between them. Germline V gene sequence: CDR1 SGHVS, CDR2 FQNEAQ. There are 15 residues in the CDR3. The CDR3, as DNA: TGTGCCAGCAGTTCTAGCAGCTCTGGGGCCAACGTCCTGACTTTC. Amino acids: CASSSSSSGANVLTF.

This chain uses TRBV11-2 with TRBJ1-2; TRBD1 is a possible D gene (5 bases). The germline gives CDR1 SGHAT, CDR2 FQNNGV. V was shortened by 3 bases and J by 1 base, with 9 bases between the two germline ends. The CDR3 covers 14 residues. The CDR3 nucleotides are TGTGCCAGCAGCTTGGACACTATTAACTATGGCTACACCTTC. Translating it yields CASSLDTINYGYTF.

V and J are TRBV10-2 and TRBJ2-4; maybe TRBD2 (6 bases). The V end lost 4 bases, the J end lost 6 bases, and 13 bases lay between the germline ends. The CDR3 sequence is 14 residues long. Germline CDR1 and CDR2: WSHSY and SAAADI. The CDR3 DNA follows: TGCGCCAGCAGTGTAGCGGATACCTTAAACATTCAGTACTTC. Translating gives CASSVADTLNIQYF.

V usage is TRBV7-2 and J usage is TRBJ2-1; 11 bases align to TRBD2. V shed 1 base and J 7 bases; nucleotides not matched to a gene: 3. This CDR3 contains 15 residues. The germline CDR1 and CDR2 sequences are SGHTA and FQGNSA. CDR3 sequence reads: CASSLGLAGGNEQFF. The CDR3 region has the DNA TGTGCCAGCAGCTTAGGGTTAGCGGGGGGGAATGAGCAGTTCTTC.

V and J are TRBV18 and TRBJ2-5; D ambiguous. V lost 2 bases, J lost 2 bases, and 3 bases lay in between. Germline CDR1 reads KGHSH; CDR2 reads LQKENI. This CDR3 comprises 12 residues. CDR3 region: CASSPTQETQYF. The CDR3 DNA follows: TGTGCCAGCTCACCAACACAAGAGACCCAGTACTTC.

V and J are TRBV5-1 and TRBJ2-7; the D is unclear. CDR1 and CDR2 (germline): SGHRS, YFSETQ. This CDR3 spans 13 amino acids. The V end was cut by 0 bases, the J end by 2 bases, with 6 bases between. CDR3 sequence reads: CASSLDGAYEQYF. The CDR3 DNA follows: TGCGCCAGCAGCTTGGACGGTGCCTACGAGCAGTACTTC.

This clone has just a few counts. The genes are TRBV29-1 and TRBJ1-1, with 8 bases that match TRBD1. Germline CDR1 SQVTM, CDR2 ANQGSEA. The V gene end was trimmed by 6 bases and the J gene end by 5 bases; junction bases not matched to a gene: 11. This CDR3 spans 14 amino acids. CDR3 nucleotide sequence: TGCAGCGTCCGTGTTCAGGGGGCCGGGACTGAAGCTTTCTTT. This sequence encodes CSVRVQGAGTEAFF.

This clone occurred a few times. The V call is TRBV4-1, the J call TRBJ2-3; D remains ambiguous. V was cut by 6 bases and J by 0 bases, with 10 bases left in between. CDR1 and CDR2 from the germline V gene are MGHRA and YSYEKL. There are 14 residues in the CDR3. CDR3 sequence: CASRTAVSTDTQYF. Here the CDR3 DNA reads TGCGCCAGCAGAACGGCTGTTAGCACAGATACGCAGTATTTT.

The genes are TRBV7-9 and TRBJ2-1; D is undetermined. Trimming left V 1 base short and J 6 bases short, with 7 bases between. CDR1 and CDR2 from the germline V gene are SEHNR and FQNEAQ (reference sequence). The CDR3 has 13 residues. Written as DNA, the CDR3 is TGTGCCAGCAGCTTAGGAGGCCTCAATGAGCAGTTCTTC. Protein: CASSLGGLNEQFF.

The chain uses TRBV6-5 and TRBJ2-7, with D uncertain. Trimming cost V 6 bases and J 4 bases, with 13 bases left between them. The CDR3 extends over 13 amino acids. Germline V gene data show CDR1 as MNHEY and CDR2 as SVGAGI. As DNA, the CDR3 is TGTGCCAGCAGCGATGCCGGACCGTACGAGCAGTACTTC. Protein sequence: CASSDAGPYEQYF.

This chain uses TRBV28 with TRBJ2-1, with 7 bases lining up with TRBD1. Per germline, CDR1 MDHEN and CDR2 SYDVKM. J gave up 6 bases and V 3 bases, and 5 bases lay outside the gene matches. This CDR3 is built from 14 residues. CDR3 sequence: CASSLTGHSNEQFF. For the CDR3, the DNA is TGTGCCAGCAGTTTGACAGGGCACTCCAATGAGCAGTTCTTC.

The chain links TRBV19 to TRBJ1-6; D may be TRBD1 (6 bases). Trimming shortened V by 6 bases and J by 2 bases, and 8 bases separated the two germline ends. CDR3 length equals 14 residues. Germline V gene lookup returns CDR1 LNHDA and CDR2 SQIVND (reference sequence). CDR3 DNA sequence: TGTGCCAGTAGAGGGGGTACCTATAATTCACCCCTCCACTTT. Protein sequence: CASRGGTYNSPLHF.

This rearrangement joins TRBV4-2 to TRBJ1-3; a weak D match, TRBD1 (6 bases). CDR1 is LGHNA and CDR2 is YNFKEQ in the germline V gene. The CDR3 length is 13 residues. Trimming pared 3 bases from V and 7 bases from J, leaving 10 bases between. DNA for the CDR3: TGTGCCAGCAGCCAGCTAGGGGGTAACACCATATATTTT. This codes for CASSQLGGNTIYF.

This sequence joins TRBV4-1 and TRBJ2-5; 8 bases fit TRBD1. CDR1 is MGHRA, CDR2 YSYEKL, per germline. Unmatched junction bases numbered 4, after V lost 3 bases and J lost 1 base. This CDR3 region has 15 residues. Written as DNA, the CDR3 is TGCGCCAGCAGCCACCCCGGACAGGGCCAAGAGACCCAGTACTTC. Its translation: CASSHPGQGQETQYF.

The chain combines TRBV21-1 with TRBJ1-1; no DNA check was done on the table's D call, TRBD1. TRBV21-1 constitutes a pseudogene. This CDR3 is built from 15 residues. In nucleotides, the CDR3 is TGTGCCGGGCGGGACAGGGAAAGTAGCGCTACTGAAGCTTTCTTT. Amino acid sequence: CAGRDRESSATEAFF.